This T cell receptor beta chain was captured by sequencing in a study of CD8+CD57+ T cells in acquired aplastic anemia. The study's findings and limits: Patients and controls turned out to have approximately 29 CD8+ CDR3 sequences in common.

Researchers used genomic DNA as the template to profile TCR beta VDJ and CDR3. TCRdb re-called the reads with MiXCR, one entry per CDR3 protein. The table records approximately 220,000 distinct CDR3 sequences, about half of them present only once. In the case of this clonotype: The antigen is undetermined. The junction differs from germline at one of its ends, possibly a read error.

The authors sequenced patients whose flow cytometry had shown CD8+CD57+ cell expansion. The sample comprised sorted CD4+, CD8+, or CD8+CD57+ T cells (not recorded which) from PBMCs. This receptor was taken from a human donor with aplastic anemia.

The DNA of the CDR3 is TGTGCCAGCAGTGAGCATAGAACTAATGAAAAGCTGTTTTTT. It specifies CASSEHRTNEKLFF. The chain joins TRBV25-1 to TRBJ1-4; no clear D gene. Germline lookup yields CDR1 MGHDK and CDR2 SYGVNS. The length of the CDR3 is 14 residues.